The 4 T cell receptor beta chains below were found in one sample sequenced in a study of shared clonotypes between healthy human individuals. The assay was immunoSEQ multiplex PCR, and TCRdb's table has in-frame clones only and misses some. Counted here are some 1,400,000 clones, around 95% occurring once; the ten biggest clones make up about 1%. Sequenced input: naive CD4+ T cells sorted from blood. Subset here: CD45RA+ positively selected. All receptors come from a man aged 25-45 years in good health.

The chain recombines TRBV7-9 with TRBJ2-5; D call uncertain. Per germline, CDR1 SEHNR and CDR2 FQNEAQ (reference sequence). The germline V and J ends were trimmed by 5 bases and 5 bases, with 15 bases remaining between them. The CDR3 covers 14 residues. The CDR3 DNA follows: TGTGCCAGCAGCCTCTCAATAGGGCTTGAGACCCAGTACTTC. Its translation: CASSLSIGLETQYF.

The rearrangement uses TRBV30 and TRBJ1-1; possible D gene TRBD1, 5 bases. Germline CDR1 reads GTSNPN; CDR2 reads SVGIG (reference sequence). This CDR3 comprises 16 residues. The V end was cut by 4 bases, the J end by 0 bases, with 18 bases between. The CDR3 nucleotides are TGTGCCTGGAATGTGGGGATGTGGGGCATGAACACTGAAGCTTTCTTT. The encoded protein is CAWNVGMWGMNTEAFF.

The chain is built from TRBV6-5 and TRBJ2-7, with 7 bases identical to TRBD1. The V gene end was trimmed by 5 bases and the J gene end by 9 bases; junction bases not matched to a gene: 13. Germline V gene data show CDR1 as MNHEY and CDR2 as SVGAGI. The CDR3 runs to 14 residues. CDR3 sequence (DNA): TGTGCCAGCAGTAACCCGACAGGGACCTTGGGGCAGTACTTC. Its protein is CASSNPTGTLGQYF.

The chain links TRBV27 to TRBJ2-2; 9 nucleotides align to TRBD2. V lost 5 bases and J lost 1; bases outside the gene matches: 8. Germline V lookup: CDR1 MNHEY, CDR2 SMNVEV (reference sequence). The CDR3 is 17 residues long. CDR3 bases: TGTGCCAGCAGTCCTTATCGACTAGCGGAGAACACCGGGGAGCTGTTTTTT. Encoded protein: CASSPYRLAENTGELFF.